The clone carrying this T cell receptor beta chain was seen just once. Per germline, CDR1 LNHDA and CDR2 SQIVND (reference sequence). The CDR3 consists of 13 residues. V was shortened by 6 bases and J by 3 bases, with 12 bases between the two germline ends. Samples underwent the assay at deep level. TCRdb keeps only in-frame clones here, not all; method: immunoSEQ multiplex PCR. The sample contains some 2,000,000 clones, 95% of which appear only once. This sample is part of a study of shared clonotypes between healthy human individuals. This chain connects TRBV19 to TRBJ2-7; D is ambiguous. The specimen sequenced was naive CD4+ T cells sorted from blood. Documented subset: CD45RA+ positively selected. This TCR was sampled from a young man in good health. CDR3 sequence reads: CASSLGWGYEQYF. The CDR3 nucleotides read TGTGCCAGTAGCCTGGGGTGGGGCTACGAGCAGTACTTC.